What follows are 29 T cell receptor beta chains derived from one specimen sequenced in a study of monozygotic twins with inflammatory bowel disease. TCRdb re-called the 5' RACE reads; every CDR3 protein appears as one record, without DNA. The listing contains roughly 160,000 distinct CDR3 sequences. Sequenced sample: blood. The receptors were gathered from a human donor with ulcerative colitis or Crohn's disease, or a healthy co-twin of an affected twin (not recorded which).

The genes are TRBV20-1 and TRBJ1-1; the TCRdb call, TRBD1, lacks DNA for checking. The CDR3 consists of 13 residues. The V gene's germline CDR1 is DFQATT and CDR2 SNEGSKA (reference sequence). CDR3 in amino acids: CSARRGQDTEAFF.

This sequence joins TRBV12-3 or TRBV12-4 and TRBJ1-5. The CDR3 is made up of 14 amino acids. CDR3: CASSLENLGSPQHF.

CDR3 residues: CASSLVSSAGGLDTQYF. V usage is TRBV5-1 and J usage is TRBJ2-3; TCRdb returns TRBD2, unconfirmable since there is no DNA. Germline CDR1 SGHRS, CDR2 YFSETQ. The CDR3 covers 17 residues. Using reference TRBV5-1 and TRBJ2-3 for the parts outside the CDR3, the full variable domain is KAGVTQTPRYLIKTRGQQVTLSCSPISGHRSVSWYQQTPGQGLQFLFEYFSETQRNKGNFPGRFSGRQFSNSRSEMNVSTLELGDSALYLCASSLVSSAGGLDTQYFGPGTRLTVL.

The chain links TRBV10-3 to TRBJ2-2; the TCRdb call, TRBD1, lacks DNA for checking. The CDR3 covers 15 residues. The V gene's germline CDR1 is ENHRY and CDR2 SYGVKD. The CDR3 loop reads CAISPRGPPTGELFF.

V is TRBV11-3 and J is TRBJ2-1; checking the TCRdb D call of TRBD1 is not possible without DNA. The V gene's germline CDR1 is SGHNT and CDR2 YENEEA. The CDR3 totals 16 residues. CDR3 region: CASSPTGGAGYNEQFF.

V gene TRBV7-6 combines with J gene TRBJ1-5. The CDR3 spans 13 residues. Per the germline V gene, CDR1 is SGHVS and CDR2 is FNYEAQ. CDR3 sequence reads: CASSLGPYQPQHF.

The chain carries TRBV5-4 and TRBJ2-5; TCRdb returns TRBD1, unconfirmable since there is no DNA. Germline values: CDR1 SGHNT, CDR2 YYREEE (reference sequence). This CDR3 is 15 amino acids long. The CDR3 loop reads CASSYGTGAPETQYF.

V gene TRBV7-9 combines with J gene TRBJ2-3; checking the TCRdb D call of TRBD1 is not possible without DNA. Germline V lookup: CDR1 SEHNR, CDR2 FQNEAQ (reference sequence). The CDR3 has 12 amino acids. CDR3 sequence reads: CASSLDAGGQYF.

The chain joins TRBV5-1 to TRBJ1-6. There are 15 residues in the CDR3. Germline V gives CDR1 SGHRS, CDR2 YFSETQ. This CDR3 is CASSPGFWEPSPLHF. Together with reference TRBV5-1 and TRBJ1-6, the CDR3 gives the full variable domain: KAGVTQTPRYLIKTRGQQVTLSCSPISGHRSVSWYQQTPGQGLQFLFEYFSETQRNKGNFPGRFSGRQFSNSRSEMNVSTLELGDSALYLCASSPGFWEPSPLHFGNGTRLTVT.

V gene TRBV30 combines with J gene TRBJ1-1; TCRdb picks TRBD1, but there is no DNA to check that call. Germline V gene lookup returns CDR1 GTSNPN and CDR2 SVGIG (reference sequence). The CDR3 extends over 12 amino acids. CDR3 sequence: CARRGRNTEAFF.

The CDR3 region is CASSPGTMNTEAFF. The chain links TRBV4-3 to TRBJ1-1; TCRdb returns TRBD1, unconfirmable since there is no DNA. CDR3 length: 14 residues. Germline V gene lookup returns CDR1 LGHNA and CDR2 YSLEER.

J is TRBJ1-5 and V is TRBV27; TCRdb returns TRBD1, unconfirmable since there is no DNA. The germline CDR1 and CDR2 sequences are MNHEY and SMNVEV (reference sequence). The CDR3 totals 15 residues. The CDR3: CASSLGRGGDQPQHF.

The CDR3 spells CASSPGQGKNTEAFF. V and J are TRBV6-1 and TRBJ1-1; TCRdb's D call of TRBD1 is untestable without DNA. This CDR3 comprises 15 residues. From germline, CDR1 is MNHNS and CDR2 SASEGT.

This sequence joins TRBV12-5 and TRBJ2-3; TCRdb lists TRBD2, though no DNA is available to test this call. In germline, CDR1 is LGHNT, CDR2 FRNRAP. CDR3 length: 12 residues. The CDR3 sequence is CASGPGGDTQYF.

This CDR3 is CSARIGPGQPQHF. The chain carries TRBV20-1 and TRBJ1-5. The germline CDR1 and CDR2 sequences are DFQATT and SNEGSKA (reference sequence). There are 13 residues in the CDR3.

J is TRBJ1-5 and V is TRBV3-1; TCRdb selects TRBD1, and the lack of DNA leaves this call unchecked. This CDR3 is built from 14 residues. Germline V gene data show CDR1 as LGHDT and CDR2 as YNNKEL (reference sequence). The CDR3 sequence is CASSQDHRDQPQHF.

The chain carries TRBV25-1 and TRBJ2-1; lacking DNA, the TRBD2 call made by TCRdb goes unchecked. The length of the CDR3 is 18 residues. CDR1 is MGHDK, CDR2 SYGVNS, per germline. Here the CDR3 reads CASSEQWWTSGSYNEQFF.

The chain recombines TRBV5-1 with TRBJ2-5. The CDR3 runs 14 residues. Germline CDR1 is SGHRS and CDR2 is YFSETQ. The CDR3 here is CASSLVDMAETQYF. Full variable domain (rest looked up from reference TRBV5-1 and TRBJ2-5): KAGVTQTPRYLIKTRGQQVTLSCSPISGHRSVSWYQQTPGQGLQFLFEYFSETQRNKGNFPGRFSGRQFSNSRSEMNVSTLELGDSALYLCASSLVDMAETQYFGPGTRLLVL.

The chain is built from TRBV20-1 and TRBJ2-5; with no DNA, the TCRdb D assignment of TRBD2 cannot be verified. Germline lookup yields CDR1 DFQATT and CDR2 SNEGSKA (reference sequence). This CDR3 spans 13 amino acids. This chain's CDR3 is CSGLKEGTETQYF.

The rearrangement joins TRBV11-1 to TRBJ1-5; no DNA is available, so the TRBD1 call from TCRdb remains unchecked. The CDR3 extends over 13 amino acids. Germline values: CDR1 SGHAT, CDR2 FQDESV (reference sequence). The CDR3 reads CASSLMTDQPQHF.

This chain uses TRBV2 with TRBJ1-1; TCRdb reports TRBD1, a call that lacks DNA to check it against. The CDR3 has 13 residues. The germline V gene has CDR1 SNHLY and CDR2 FYNNEI. The CDR3: CASSEGPTGMAFF. Combining the CDR3 with reference TRBV2 and TRBJ1-1 gives the whole variable domain EPEVTQTPSHQVTQMGQEVILRCVPISNHLYFYWYRQILGQKVEFLVSFYNNEISEKSEIFDDQFSVERPDGSNFTLKIRSTKLEDSAMYFCASSEGPTGMAFFGQGTRLTVV.

The chain links TRBV5-5 to TRBJ2-7; as DNA is missing, the TRBD2 call by TCRdb cannot be tested. This CDR3 has 17 residues. The germline V gene encodes CDR1 SGHKS and CDR2 YYEKEE (reference sequence). This CDR3 is CASSLDSSGGFSYEQYF.

The chain joins TRBV20-1 to TRBJ2-1; as DNA is missing, the TRBD1 call by TCRdb cannot be tested. Germline V lookup: CDR1 DFQATT, CDR2 SNEGSKA (reference sequence). The CDR3 length is 14 residues. CDR3 residues: CSARPGQTYNEQFF.

The V call is TRBV5-6, the J call TRBJ1-1; the TCRdb call, TRBD1, lacks DNA for checking. Germline V gives CDR1 SGHDT, CDR2 YYEEEE. The CDR3 spans 15 residues. CDR3 loop: CASSLVAGVNTEAFF.

This chain links TRBV5-6 with TRBJ2-7; TCRdb's D call of TRBD1 is untestable without DNA. Germline assignment: CDR1 SGHDT and CDR2 YYEEEE. The CDR3 is 16 amino acids. This CDR3 reads CASSPAGDSRHYEQYF.

This rearrangement joins TRBV27 to TRBJ2-7; the D gene TCRdb calls, TRBD2, cannot be checked with no DNA. Germline V gene data show CDR1 as MNHEY and CDR2 as SMNVEV (reference sequence). This CDR3 has 15 amino acids. CDR3 protein: CASSFLAGLPYEQYF.

The V gene is TRBV4-1, the J gene TRBJ2-5; TCRdb gives TRBD2 as the D gene, but with no DNA this cannot be confirmed. CDR3 length: 19 residues. CDR1 and CDR2 from the germline V gene are MGHRA and YSYEKL. The CDR3 protein is CASSQRARHGADQKETQYF.

The rearrangement uses TRBV5-6 and TRBJ2-7; as DNA is missing, the TRBD1 call by TCRdb cannot be tested. CDR1 and CDR2 (germline): SGHDT, YYEEEE. The CDR3 is 14 residues long. CDR3 sequence: CASSFDRGDREQYF.

This chain connects TRBV4-1 to TRBJ2-3; TCRdb returns TRBD1, unconfirmable since there is no DNA. Germline CDR1 is MGHRA and CDR2 is YSYEKL. The CDR3 has 17 residues. The CDR3 protein is CASSQRRGGTDTDTQYF.